The 32 T cell receptor beta chains reported below all come from one sample, sequenced in a study of blood T cell repertoires in COVID-19. Assay: immunoSEQ multiplex PCR; the TCRdb copy retains only in-frame clones and omits some. Of around 360,000 clones detected, around 87% appear once; the ten largest clones hold 10%. Sequenced: peripheral blood. Receptors originate from a woman aged 25 to 39 with COVID-19, enrolled during active disease.

A few counts support this clone. The V and J genes are TRBV6-5 and TRBJ1-1; weak D call: TRBD1 (6 bases). The CDR3 spans 12 residues. The V end lost 6 bases, the J end lost 6 bases, and 11 bases lay between the germline ends. Germline loops: CDR1 MNHEY, CDR2 SVGAGI. The CDR3 sequence: CASREGGPEAFF. The CDR3 DNA reads as TGTGCCAGCAGGGAGGGGGGGCCTGAAGCTTTCTTT.

The chain employs TRBV29-1 and TRBJ2-7; no definite D call. The length of the CDR3 is 14 residues. V gave up 2 bases and J gave up 2 bases, with 13 bases separating them. Per germline, CDR1 SQVTM and CDR2 ANQGSEA. The CDR3 DNA reads TGCAGCGTTGAACTTGCCGCAGGTGCCTACGAGCAGTACTTC. This codes for CSVELAAGAYEQYF.

This rearrangement joins TRBV12-5 to TRBJ2-3, with 7 bases identical to TRBD2. The CDR3 loop spans 13 amino acids. The V gene end was trimmed by 9 bases and the J gene end by 1 base; junction bases not matched to a gene: 4. Germline CDR1 is LGHNT and CDR2 is FRNRAP. CDR3 region: CASRSGGTDTQYF. CDR3 sequence (DNA): TGTGCTAGCCGGAGCGGGGGCACAGATACGCAGTATTTT. Variable domain in full (rest from reference TRBV12-5 and TRBJ2-3): DARVTQTPRHKVTEMGQEVTMRCQPILGHNTVFWYRQTMMQGLELLAYFRNRAPLDDSGMPKDRFSAEMPDATLATLKIQPSEPRDSAVYFCASRSGGTDTQYFGPGTRLTVL.

The CDR3 region is CATAEGTSTDTQYF. In nucleotides, the CDR3 is TGTGCCACCGCGGAGGGAACCAGCACAGATACGCAGTATTTT. J is TRBJ2-3 and V is TRBV6-6, with TRBD2 as a possible D gene (6 bases). Between the trimmed V and J ends, which lost 10 bases and 0 bases, there was a span of 14 bases. This CDR3 is built from 14 residues. Per germline, CDR1 MNHNY and CDR2 SVGAGI (reference sequence).

This clone has a single count. The V and J genes are TRBV9 and TRBJ1-4; 8 positions agree with TRBD1. Germline V lookup: CDR1 SGDLS, CDR2 YYNGEE. The trim removed 4 bases at V and 3 bases at J, leaving 8 bases unmatched. The CDR3 is 16 residues long. The CDR3 here is CASSPQGAPANEKLFF. The CDR3 bases are TGTGCCAGCAGCCCCCAGGGGGCGCCAGCTAATGAAAAACTGTTTTTT.

The chain recombines TRBV7-2 with TRBJ1-6, with D tentatively TRBD1 (5 bases). This CDR3 is 13 amino acids long. Germline values: CDR1 SGHTA, CDR2 FQGNSA. Trimming pared 4 bases from V and 11 bases from J, leaving 12 bases between. CDR3 region: CASSSQGGAPLHF. In nucleotides, the CDR3 is TGTGCCAGCAGCTCCCAGGGAGGGGCACCCCTCCACTTT.

This chain links TRBV5-6 with TRBJ1-6; 7 bases align to TRBD1. The germline V gene has CDR1 SGHDT and CDR2 YYEEEE. V gave up 3 bases and J gave up 7 bases; unmatched junction bases: 4. The CDR3 totals 14 residues. CDR3 sequence: CASSYGQVNSPLHF. Written as DNA, the CDR3 is TGTGCCAGCAGCTACGGACAGGTGAATTCACCCCTCCACTTT.

The chain employs TRBV6-6 and TRBJ2-3; no clear D gene. The germline gives CDR1 MNHNY, CDR2 SVGAGI (reference sequence). Trimming stripped 7 bases from V and 5 bases from J, with 10 bases between. This CDR3 comprises 12 residues. Here the CDR3 DNA reads TGTGCCAGCAAGTCTGCAGGAGATACGCAGTATTTT. It is translated as CASKSAGDTQYF.

This clone was seen more than once but under ten times. The rearrangement joins TRBV5-1 to TRBJ2-7; the match to TRBD1 covers 8 bases. The CDR3 is 13 residues long. Germline V gene data show CDR1 as SGHRS and CDR2 as YFSETQ. V shed 0 bases, J shed 6 bases, and the junction held 2 bases outside the gene matches. The CDR3, as DNA: TGCGCCAGCAGCTTGGGGACAGGGACCGAGCAGTACTTC. Translated, it gives CASSLGTGTEQYF.

This rearrangement joins TRBV28 to TRBJ2-7; 8 nucleotides match TRBD2. The germline V gene encodes CDR1 MDHEN and CDR2 SYDVKM. J was trimmed by 2 bases and V by 6 bases; bases with no gene match: 6. The CDR3 extends over 14 amino acids. In nucleotides, the CDR3 is TGTGCCAGCAGCAGAGCGGGAGATACCTACGAGCAGTACTTC. Amino acid sequence: CASSRAGDTYEQYF.

The chain is built from TRBV24-1 and TRBJ2-6; 7 positions agree with TRBD1. Germline V gives CDR1 KGHDR, CDR2 SFDVKD. Trimming removed 9 bases from V and 0 bases from J; junction bases left unmatched: 13. The CDR3 is made up of 18 amino acids. The CDR3, as DNA: TGTGCCACCGAACCCCGGACAGGAAAGAGCTCTGGGGCCAACGTCCTGACTTTC. Protein product: CATEPRTGKSSGANVLTF.

The chain uses TRBV3-1 (or the pseudogene TRBV3-2) and TRBJ2-7; 7 bases match TRBD2. The germline gives CDR1 LGHDT, CDR2 YNNKEL (reference sequence). The trim removed 4 bases at V and 4 bases at J, leaving 10 bases unmatched. There are 15 residues in the CDR3. The CDR3 sequence is CASSPVERGSYEQYF. In nucleotides, the CDR3 is TGTGCCAGCAGCCCCGTCGAGCGGGGTTCATACGAGCAGTACTTC.

This clone has only one observation. The chain recombines TRBV5-6 with TRBJ2-5; 7 nucleotides align to TRBD2. Germline V gene data show CDR1 as SGHDT and CDR2 as YYEEEE. There are 15 residues in the CDR3. V lost 2 bases, J lost 4 bases, and 8 bases stayed unmatched. Here the CDR3 DNA reads TGTGCCAGCAGCTTCGGACGGGAGGAGGTAGAGACCCAGTACTTC. Translating gives CASSFGREEVETQYF.

V usage is TRBV2 and J usage is TRBJ2-5; TRBD1 matches 8 bases. Germline V gene lookup returns CDR1 SNHLY and CDR2 FYNNEI. The CDR3 spans 14 residues. V dropped 6 bases and J dropped 5; count of bases not matched to a gene: 8. In nucleotides, the CDR3 is TGTGCCAGCAGCGACTCCAGGGGGCAGGAGACCCAGTACTTC. It codes for CASSDSRGQETQYF.

V is TRBV25-1 and J is TRBJ2-5, with 7 nucleotides matching TRBD1. Germline CDR1 reads MGHDK; CDR2 reads SYGVNS. The CDR3 spans 13 residues. The V and J ends lost 1 base and 5 bases, in that order; junction bases with no gene match: 1. CDR3 loop: CASSESRGETQYF. CDR3 DNA: TGTGCCAGCAGTGAATCCAGGGGGGAGACCCAGTACTTC.

This clone was picked up a small number of times. The chain combines TRBV29-1 with TRBJ2-1, with TRBD2 matching over 8 bases. Germline CDR1 and CDR2: SQVTM and ANQGSEA. This CDR3 comprises 13 residues. The trim removed 4 bases at V and 3 bases at J, leaving 2 bases unmatched. The chain's CDR3 is CSVVAGHYNEQFF. DNA of the CDR3: TGCAGCGTTGTAGCGGGGCACTACAATGAGCAGTTCTTC.

This clone was seen once. The chain joins TRBV7-9 to TRBJ1-4, with 10 bases that match TRBD1. With V trimmed by 5 bases and J by 4 bases, 4 bases remained unmatched. Germline lookup yields CDR1 SEHNR and CDR2 FQNEAQ (reference sequence). This CDR3 has 15 residues. The CDR3 here is CASSEGTGDNEKLFF. The CDR3 DNA follows: TGTGCCAGCAGCGAGGGGACAGGGGATAATGAAAAACTGTTTTTT.

This chain links TRBV6-6 with TRBJ1-6; tentatively, D is TRBD1 (5 bases). V gave up 7 bases and J gave up 9 bases, with 22 bases separating them. The germline V gene has CDR1 MNHNY and CDR2 SVGAGI (reference sequence). This CDR3 spans 16 amino acids. The CDR3 sequence is CASTQTWGSLGSPLHF. The CDR3 DNA reads as TGTGCCAGCACCCAAACGTGGGGCAGTTTAGGTTCACCCCTCCACTTT.

This clone was observed a single time. V usage is TRBV7-2 and J usage is TRBJ2-5, with D possibly TRBD2 on 5 matching bases. Germline V gene lookup returns CDR1 SGHTA and CDR2 FQGNSA. V was shortened by 2 bases and J by 1 base, with 11 bases between the two germline ends. The CDR3 is 15 amino acids. In nucleotides, the CDR3 is TGTGCCAGCAGCTTAACCCAGAGGGCCCAAGAGACCCAGTACTTC. This encodes CASSLTQRAQETQYF.

The chain joins TRBV9 to TRBJ2-4; 9 bases match TRBD1. Germline CDR1 SGDLS, CDR2 YYNGEE. The CDR3 runs 14 residues. Trimming at V came to 4 bases and at J to 6 bases, leaving 5 bases not matched to a gene. The CDR3 region is CASSPQTGGNIQYF. CDR3 bases: TGTGCCAGCAGCCCCCAGACAGGGGGAAACATTCAGTACTTC.

The V call is TRBV5-1, the J call TRBJ2-4; D is unresolved. This CDR3 is built from 16 residues. V was trimmed by 0 bases and J by 9 bases, leaving 19 bases between them. Germline loops: CDR1 SGHRS, CDR2 YFSETQ. The DNA for the CDR3 is TGCGCCAGCAGCTTGGAAAGCCGGTCGGGTATCGGCATTCAGTACTTC. Amino acid sequence: CASSLESRSGIGIQYF.

This clone was recorded only once. The V gene is TRBV20-1, the J gene TRBJ2-7; D is perhaps TRBD2 (5 bases). The V gene lost 3 bases and the J gene lost 7 bases, with 19 bases spanning the gap. The CDR3 extends over 14 amino acids. The germline V gene encodes CDR1 DFQATT and CDR2 SNEGSKA (reference sequence). CDR3 protein: CSASRLAGVSEQYF. The CDR3 bases are TGCAGTGCTAGTAGGCTAGCCGGGGTGAGTGAGCAGTACTTC.

J is TRBJ2-5 and V is TRBV5-1; D unresolved. The CDR3 runs 12 residues. The V gene lost 7 bases and the J gene lost 5 bases, with 12 bases spanning the gap. The germline CDR1 and CDR2 sequences are SGHRS and YFSETQ. DNA for the CDR3: TGCGCCAGCTCGCCTCGCGAGGAGACCCAGTACTTC. Protein: CASSPREETQYF.

The chain carries TRBV9 and TRBJ1-3; 10 nucleotides match TRBD1. Per germline, CDR1 SGDLS and CDR2 YYNGEE. The CDR3 extends over 15 amino acids. J gave up 9 bases and V 3 bases, and 9 bases lay outside the gene matches. As DNA, the CDR3 is TGTGCCAGCAGCGCCCCGCCTGGACAGGGGGGCACCATATATTTT. It codes for CASSAPPGQGGTIYF.

This clone showed up just once. The V gene is TRBV27, the J gene TRBJ2-7; the match to TRBD1 covers 7 bases. Unmatched junction bases numbered 4, after V lost 2 bases and J lost 3 bases. The CDR3 is 14 residues long. CDR1 and CDR2 from the germline V gene are MNHEY and SMNVEV (reference sequence). As DNA, the CDR3 is TGTGCCAGCAGTTTACGAGGGGGCAACTACGAGCAGTACTTC. As protein: CASSLRGGNYEQYF.

The chain carries TRBV28 and TRBJ2-3; weak D call: TRBD2 (5 bases). The CDR3 extends over 17 amino acids. The germline gives CDR1 MDHEN, CDR2 SYDVKM. Trimming stripped 4 bases from V and 3 bases from J, with 20 bases between. Here the CDR3 reads CASSSPLGSRRTDTQYF. The CDR3 nucleotides read TGTGCCAGCAGTTCCCCCCTGGGTAGCCGGAGGACAGATACGCAGTATTTT.

The rearrangement links TRBV5-1 to TRBJ2-3; the match to TRBD2 covers 7 bases. Per germline, CDR1 SGHRS and CDR2 YFSETQ. The CDR3 runs to 14 residues. V lost 4 bases to trimming and J lost 6 bases; unmatched junction nucleotides: 8. The CDR3, as DNA: TGCGCCAGCAGCCTTGGCGGGAGTTGGGATACGCAGTATTTT. This gives the protein CASSLGGSWDTQYF.

The V gene is TRBV27, the J gene TRBJ1-5, with unresolved D. This CDR3 region has 15 residues. The germline CDR1 and CDR2 sequences are MNHEY and SMNVEV (reference sequence). V lost 6 bases and J 3 bases, leaving 15 bases between the germline ends. In DNA form, the CDR3 reads TGTGCCAGCAGCCCCCCGTGGCCGCTCAATCAGCCCCAGCATTTT. Its protein product is CASSPPWPLNQPQHF.

The chain has TRBV6-5 and TRBJ2-7, with 7 bases lining up with TRBD2. The J segment lost 0 bases and the V segment lost 7 bases, leaving 3 bases of the junction unmatched. The length of the CDR3 is 13 residues. Germline CDR1 and CDR2: MNHEY and SVGAGI. In nucleotides, the CDR3 is TGTGCCAGCACAAGCGGGGTCTCCTACGAGCAGTACTTC. Protein sequence: CASTSGVSYEQYF.

In its sample, this clone was seen once. The V and J genes are TRBV5-1 and TRBJ2-2, with a tentative D call TRBD1 (6 bases). The CDR3 extends over 16 amino acids. The germline V gene encodes CDR1 SGHRS and CDR2 YFSETQ. Trimming pared 0 bases from V and 0 bases from J, leaving 9 bases between. CDR3 in amino acids: CASSLGGHPNTGELFF. The CDR3 bases are TGCGCCAGCAGCTTGGGGGGACACCCGAACACCGGGGAGCTGTTTTTT.

The chain couples TRBV7-2 to TRBJ2-3; D remains unclear. The CDR3 runs 14 residues. CDR1 is SGHTA and CDR2 is FQGNSA in the germline V gene. V shed 5 bases and J shed 5 bases, with 14 bases lying between them. The CDR3 region has the DNA TGTGCCAGCAGCCTTCTATGGTTTCGAGATACGCAGTATTTT. This sequence encodes CASSLLWFRDTQYF.

The gene calls are TRBV7-9 and TRBJ2-5; 9 bases are shared with TRBD2. This CDR3 is built from 17 residues. Germline V gene data show CDR1 as SEHNR and CDR2 as FQNEAQ (reference sequence). The V gene end was trimmed by 0 bases and the J gene end by 4 bases; junction bases not matched to a gene: 9. CDR3 sequence reads: CASSLADSGRNRETQYF. DNA for the CDR3: TGTGCCAGCAGCTTAGCCGATAGCGGGAGAAATCGAGAGACCCAGTACTTC.